These 20 T cell receptor beta chains share one sample of origin, sequenced in a study of T cell responses to AZD1222 COVID-19 vaccine. Libraries were prepared by immunoSEQ multiplex PCR; TCRdb keeps only in-frame clonotypes and omits some of them. This table has over 150,000 clones, approximately 87% appearing once. The sample in question was peripheral blood, obtained on day 0 of MenACWY control vaccination. These receptors were taken from an adult in good health.

The chain combines TRBV6-5 with TRBJ1-2, with D possibly matching TRBD1 (6 bases). V lost 2 bases and J 6 bases, leaving 13 bases between the germline ends. Germline V gives CDR1 MNHEY, CDR2 SVGAGI. The CDR3 is 14 amino acids. The CDR3 loop reads CASSYGTYRDGYTF. Here the CDR3 DNA reads TGTGCCAGCAGTTACGGGACTTACAGGGATGGCTACACCTTC.

The V gene is TRBV7-3, the J gene TRBJ1-1; D is unclear. Germline CDR1 reads SGHTA; CDR2 reads FQGTGA. The V end was cut by 2 bases, the J end by 1 base, with 5 bases between. This CDR3 spans 13 amino acids. Written as DNA, the CDR3 is TGTGCCAGCAGCTTAGCCAGGAACACTGAAGCTTTCTTT. Protein product: CASSLARNTEAFF.

The chain couples TRBV5-1 to TRBJ1-2; no reliable D call. The germline gives CDR1 SGHRS, CDR2 YFSETQ. CDR3 size: 14 residues. V was clipped by 0 bases and J by 5 bases, with 11 bases between them. CDR3 amino acids: CASSLDGGWYGYTF. The CDR3 coding sequence is TGCGCCAGCAGCTTGGACGGTGGTTGGTATGGCTACACCTTC.

This clone was picked up one time. The rearrangement uses TRBV27 and TRBJ1-4; D unresolved. Germline V gene sequence: CDR1 MNHEY, CDR2 SMNVEV (reference sequence). The CDR3 consists of 15 residues. V gave up 2 bases and J gave up 4 bases, with 11 bases separating them. In DNA, the CDR3 is TGTGCCAGCAGTTTAGTGTACAGCCATAATGAAAAACTGTTTTTT. Translating gives CASSLVYSHNEKLFF.

This chain joins TRBV3-1 (or the pseudogene TRBV3-2) and TRBJ1-5; TRBD1 is a possible D gene (5 bases). The germline V gene has CDR1 LGHDT and CDR2 YNNKEL (reference sequence). CDR3 length equals 15 residues. V lost 0 bases, J lost 6 bases, and 12 bases lay in between. The DNA of the CDR3 is TGTGCCAGCAGCCAAGAGGGGGGATCTACTCAGCCCCAGCATTTT. Translating it yields CASSQEGGSTQPQHF.

V gene TRBV5-6 combines with J gene TRBJ1-2, with D possibly being TRBD1 (6 bases). V was shortened by 5 bases and J by 7 bases, with 15 bases between the two germline ends. The CDR3 consists of 13 residues. Germline loops: CDR1 SGHDT, CDR2 YYEEEE. CDR3 nucleotide sequence: TGTGCCAGCAGATTTACAGGGAAGGGTGGCTACACCTTC. Its translation: CASRFTGKGGYTF.

The chain employs TRBV5-1 and TRBJ2-5; 8 nucleotides match TRBD2. Trimming at V came to 4 bases and at J to 5 bases, leaving 16 bases not matched to a gene. This CDR3 spans 17 amino acids. Germline V gene sequence: CDR1 SGHRS, CDR2 YFSETQ. Here the CDR3 DNA reads TGCGCCAGCAGCCCGGGAGGGGGTTTAGCCAGTCGTGAGACCCAGTACTTC. Translation: CASSPGGGLASRETQYF.

The rearrangement links TRBV6-5 to TRBJ1-2; possible D gene TRBD1, 6 bases. The V end was cut by 2 bases, the J end by 10 bases, with 20 bases between. Germline CDR1 and CDR2: MNHEY and SVGAGI. The CDR3 is 15 residues long. The CDR3 sequence: CASSYGLGGVGDYTF. The DNA of the CDR3 is TGTGCCAGCAGTTACGGACTAGGGGGTGTGGGCGACTACACCTTC.

The chain has TRBV19 and TRBJ1-2; 7 bases agree with TRBD1. CDR1 and CDR2 from the germline V gene are LNHDA and SQIVND (reference sequence). The CDR3 spans 13 residues. V lost 0 bases and J lost 11; bases outside the gene matches: 6. The CDR3 spells CASSIDRAGGYTF. The CDR3 DNA reads TGTGCCAGTAGTATAGATCGGGCAGGGGGATACACCTTC.

The rearrangement joins TRBV5-4 to TRBJ2-7, with 7 bases matching TRBD2. Trimming cost V 4 bases and J 3 bases; bases outside gene matches: 4. Germline loops: CDR1 SGHNT, CDR2 YYREEE (reference sequence). The CDR3 covers 13 residues. The CDR3 DNA follows: TGTGCCAGCAGCAGGGACTACCGCTACGAGCAGTACTTC. Translation gives CASSRDYRYEQYF.

This sequence joins TRBV28 and TRBJ1-2; 7 bases map to TRBD1. Germline CDR1 is MDHEN and CDR2 is SYDVKM. Trimming at V came to 7 bases and at J to 6 bases, leaving 5 bases not matched to a gene. The CDR3 covers 12 residues. The CDR3 spells CASTRQGDGYTF. The CDR3, as DNA: TGTGCCAGCACTAGACAGGGTGATGGCTACACCTTC.

This clone has a count of ten or more. This chain connects TRBV10-3 to TRBJ2-5; a weak D match, TRBD1 (7 bases). There are 14 residues in the CDR3. Trimming took 10 bases from V and 4 from J, leaving 19 bases between them. Germline V gene data show CDR1 as ENHRY and CDR2 as SYGVKD. The DNA for the CDR3 is TGTGCCACGACAGGGAGGTCCGGCTTAGAGACCCAGTACTTC. It codes for CATTGRSGLETQYF.

The CDR3 region has the DNA TGTGCCAGCAGCGCGACTGTTACTGGAAACACCATATATTTT. The encoded protein is CASSATVTGNTIYF. The J gene is TRBJ1-3, the V gene TRBV9; no clear D gene. The ends were cut back, 3 bases at V and 2 bases at J, with 9 bases in the middle. Germline CDR1 is SGDLS and CDR2 is YYNGEE. This CDR3 is built from 14 residues.

The V call is TRBV12-3 or TRBV12-4, the J call TRBJ2-5; 9 bases are a match to TRBD1. CDR3 length equals 13 residues. The J segment lost 3 bases and the V segment lost 7 bases, leaving 3 bases of the junction unmatched. The CDR3 is CASTGTGKETQYF. Written as DNA, the CDR3 is TGTGCCAGCACCGGGACAGGGAAAGAGACCCAGTACTTC.

The V call is TRBV9, the J call TRBJ2-1; 10 nucleotides match TRBD2. The CDR3 sequence is 16 residues long. Looked up from germline, CDR1 is SGDLS and CDR2 is YYNGEE. V was clipped by 0 bases and J by 3 bases; unmatched bases: 3. The CDR3 loop reads CASSVGIAGGYNEQFF. The CDR3 nucleotides are TGTGCCAGCAGCGTAGGGATAGCGGGGGGCTACAATGAGCAGTTCTTC.

The rearrangement joins TRBV5-4 to TRBJ1-1; possibly TRBD1 for D (6 bases). Germline V lookup: CDR1 SGHNT, CDR2 YYREEE (reference sequence). With 0 bases removed from V and 5 bases from J, the gap between germline ends came to 17 bases. The CDR3 totals 16 residues. The CDR3 reads CASSLDGGRLGTEAFF. As DNA, the CDR3 is TGTGCCAGCAGCTTGGATGGGGGGCGGTTGGGTACTGAAGCTTTCTTT.

V usage is TRBV18 and J usage is TRBJ2-7, with 9 bases fitting TRBD2. The length of the CDR3 is 14 residues. The V gene's germline CDR1 is KGHSH and CDR2 LQKENI. V was clipped by 4 bases and J by 6 bases; unmatched bases: 7. The CDR3, as DNA: TGTGCCAGCTCACAGGCGGGAGGGCCCGGCGAGCAGTACTTC. This gives the protein CASSQAGGPGEQYF. Combining the CDR3 with reference TRBV18 and TRBJ2-7 gives the whole variable domain NAGVMQNPRHLVRRRGQEARLRCSPMKGHSHVYWYRQLPEEGLKFMVYLQKENIIDESGMPKERFSAEFPKEGPSILRIQQVVRGDSAAYFCASSQAGGPGEQYFGPGTRLTVT.

This chain links TRBV7-2 with TRBJ1-5, with D perhaps matching TRBD1 (5 bases). The CDR3 loop spans 15 amino acids. V lost 7 bases to trimming and J lost 0 bases, with 13 bases between them. Germline V gives CDR1 SGHTA, CDR2 FQGNSA. CDR3 region: CASTPVGTSNQPQHF. CDR3 sequence (DNA): TGTGCCAGCACGCCGGTGGGGACTAGCAATCAGCCCCAGCATTTT.

The genes are TRBV11-3 and TRBJ1-1; 10 bases map to TRBD1. Germline V gene sequence: CDR1 SGHNT, CDR2 YENEEA. Trimming cost V 3 bases and J 1 base; bases outside gene matches: 8. This CDR3 contains 17 residues. CDR3 residues: CASSFRDRGRWNTEAFF. The DNA for the CDR3 is TGTGCCAGCAGCTTTCGGGACAGGGGCAGGTGGAACACTGAAGCTTTCTTT.

The rearrangement links TRBV3-1 (or the pseudogene TRBV3-2) to TRBJ2-7; D possibly corresponds to TRBD2 (6 bases). The CDR3 is 13 residues long. The ends were cut back, 4 bases at V and 3 bases at J, with 10 bases in the middle. Germline loops: CDR1 LGHDT, CDR2 YNNKEL (reference sequence). For the CDR3, the DNA is TGTGCCAGCAGCCGGGGGGACGGCTACGAGCAGTACGTC. This gives the protein CASSRGDGYEQYV.